The TCR beta chain described here comes from a study of molecular identifiers for immune sequencing clone quantification. Study-level information: Four portions were sequenced after RNA from around 20,000 or 100,000 naive CD8 cells was split five ways in replicates.

Germline V lookup: CDR1 LNHDA, CDR2 SQIVND (reference sequence). This CDR3 contains 16 residues. V shed 3 bases and J 2 bases; nucleotides not matched to a gene: 8. This clonotype was seen at least ten times. From the PCR reads, TCRdb called clonotypes with MiXCR, one entry per CDR3 protein. The sample has about 640,000 distinct CDR3 sequences, about 20% seen once. This rearrangement joins TRBV19 to TRBJ2-3, with 7 bases matching TRBD1. The receptor was isolated from a human donor in good health. Some libraries in this study had Jurkat cell RNA spiked in. Sequencing used naive CD8+ T cells from blood, with Jurkat cell RNA spiked in. Subset noted: FACS-sorted CD8+CD4-CCR7+CD45RA+ naive T cells. The CDR3 here is CASSMAGQAYTDTQYF. As DNA, the CDR3 is TGTGCCAGTAGTATGGCCGGACAGGCCTACACAGATACGCAGTATTTT.